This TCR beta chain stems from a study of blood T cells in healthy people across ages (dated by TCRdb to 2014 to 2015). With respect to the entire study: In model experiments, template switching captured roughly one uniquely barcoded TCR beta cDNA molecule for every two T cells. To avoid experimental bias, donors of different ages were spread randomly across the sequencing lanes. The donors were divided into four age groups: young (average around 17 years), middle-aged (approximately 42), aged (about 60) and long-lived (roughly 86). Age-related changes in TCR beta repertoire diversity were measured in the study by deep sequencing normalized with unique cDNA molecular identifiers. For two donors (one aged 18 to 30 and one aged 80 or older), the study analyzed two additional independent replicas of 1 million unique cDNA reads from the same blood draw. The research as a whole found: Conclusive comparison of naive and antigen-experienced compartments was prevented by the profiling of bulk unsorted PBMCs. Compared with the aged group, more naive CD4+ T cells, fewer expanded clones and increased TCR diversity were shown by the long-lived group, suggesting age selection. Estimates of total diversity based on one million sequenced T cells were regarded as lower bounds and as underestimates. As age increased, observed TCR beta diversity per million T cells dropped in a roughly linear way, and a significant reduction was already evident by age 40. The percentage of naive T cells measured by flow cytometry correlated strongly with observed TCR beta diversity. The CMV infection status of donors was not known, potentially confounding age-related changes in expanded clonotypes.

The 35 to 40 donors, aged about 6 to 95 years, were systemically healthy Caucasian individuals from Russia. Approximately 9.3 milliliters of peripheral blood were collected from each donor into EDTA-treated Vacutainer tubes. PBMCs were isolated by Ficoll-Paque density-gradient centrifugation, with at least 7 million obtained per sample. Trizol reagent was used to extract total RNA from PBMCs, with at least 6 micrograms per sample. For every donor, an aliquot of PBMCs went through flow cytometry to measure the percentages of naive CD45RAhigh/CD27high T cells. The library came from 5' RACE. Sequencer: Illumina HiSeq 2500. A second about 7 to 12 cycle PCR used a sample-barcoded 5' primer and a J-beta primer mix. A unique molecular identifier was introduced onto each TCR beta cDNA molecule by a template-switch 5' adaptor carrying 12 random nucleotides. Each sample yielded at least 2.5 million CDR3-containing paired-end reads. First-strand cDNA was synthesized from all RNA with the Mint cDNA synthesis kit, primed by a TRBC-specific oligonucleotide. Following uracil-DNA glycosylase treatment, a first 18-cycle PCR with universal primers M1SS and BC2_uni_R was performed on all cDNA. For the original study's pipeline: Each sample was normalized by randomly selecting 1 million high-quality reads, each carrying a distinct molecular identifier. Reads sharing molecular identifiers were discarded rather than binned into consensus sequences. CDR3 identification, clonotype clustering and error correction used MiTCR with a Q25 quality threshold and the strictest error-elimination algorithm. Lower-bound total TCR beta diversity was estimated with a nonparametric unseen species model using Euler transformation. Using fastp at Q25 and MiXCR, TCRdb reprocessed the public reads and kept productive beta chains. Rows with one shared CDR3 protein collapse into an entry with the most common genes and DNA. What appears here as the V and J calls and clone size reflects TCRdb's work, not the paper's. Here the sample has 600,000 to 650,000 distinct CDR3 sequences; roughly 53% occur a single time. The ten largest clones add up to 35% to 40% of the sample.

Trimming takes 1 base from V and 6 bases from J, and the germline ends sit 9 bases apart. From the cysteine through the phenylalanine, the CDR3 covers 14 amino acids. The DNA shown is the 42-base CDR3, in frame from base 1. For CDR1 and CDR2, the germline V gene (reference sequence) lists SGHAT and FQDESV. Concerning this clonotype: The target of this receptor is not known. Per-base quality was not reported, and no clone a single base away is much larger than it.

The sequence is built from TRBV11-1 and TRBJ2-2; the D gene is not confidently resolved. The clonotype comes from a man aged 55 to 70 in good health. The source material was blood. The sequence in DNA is TGTGCCAGCAGCTTAGGACAAGTTGCCGGGGAGCTGTTTTTT. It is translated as CASSLGQVAGELFF.